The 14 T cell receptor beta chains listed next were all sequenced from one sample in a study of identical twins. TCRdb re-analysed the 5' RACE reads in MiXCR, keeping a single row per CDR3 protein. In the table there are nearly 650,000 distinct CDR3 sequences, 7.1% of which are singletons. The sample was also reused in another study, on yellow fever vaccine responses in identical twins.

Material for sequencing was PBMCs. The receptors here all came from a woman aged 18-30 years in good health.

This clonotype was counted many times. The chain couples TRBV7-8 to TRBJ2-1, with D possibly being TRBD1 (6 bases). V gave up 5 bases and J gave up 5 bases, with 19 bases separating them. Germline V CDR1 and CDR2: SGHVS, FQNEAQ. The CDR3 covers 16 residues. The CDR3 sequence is CASSLLFGTLNNEQFF. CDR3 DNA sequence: TGTGCCAGCAGCCTGCTTTTTGGGACACTCAACAATGAGCAGTTCTTC. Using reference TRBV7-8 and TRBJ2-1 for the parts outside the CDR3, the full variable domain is GAGVSQSPRYKVAKRGQDVALRCDPISGHVSLFWYQQALGQGPEFLTYFQNEAQLDKSGLPSDRFFAERPEGSVSTLKIQRTQQEDSAVYLCASSLLFGTLNNEQFFGPGTRLTVL.

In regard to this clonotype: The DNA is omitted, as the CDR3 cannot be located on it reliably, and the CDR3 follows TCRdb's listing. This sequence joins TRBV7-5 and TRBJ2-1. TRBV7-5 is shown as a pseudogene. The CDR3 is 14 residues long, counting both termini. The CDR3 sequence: CISVSEAYSCEQFF.

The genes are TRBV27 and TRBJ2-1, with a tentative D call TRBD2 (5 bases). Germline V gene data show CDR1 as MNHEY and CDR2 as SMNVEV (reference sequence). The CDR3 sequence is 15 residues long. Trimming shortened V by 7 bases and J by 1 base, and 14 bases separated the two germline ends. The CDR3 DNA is TGTGCCAGCACTCCGCGGGCGGGTTCCTACAATGAGCAGTTCTTC. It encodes CASTPRAGSYNEQFF.

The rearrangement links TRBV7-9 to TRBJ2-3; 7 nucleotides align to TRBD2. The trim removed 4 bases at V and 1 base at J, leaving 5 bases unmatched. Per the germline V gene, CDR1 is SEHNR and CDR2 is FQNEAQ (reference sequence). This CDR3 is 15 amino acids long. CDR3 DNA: TGTGCCAGCAGCTCGCGGGAGATCGGCACAGATACGCAGTATTTT. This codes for CASSSREIGTDTQYF.

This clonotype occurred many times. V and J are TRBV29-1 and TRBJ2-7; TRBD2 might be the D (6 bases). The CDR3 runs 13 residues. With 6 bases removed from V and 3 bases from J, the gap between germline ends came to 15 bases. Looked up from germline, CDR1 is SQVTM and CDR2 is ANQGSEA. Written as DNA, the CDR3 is TGCAGCGTACATGGAGGGGCAGACTACGAGCAGTACTTC. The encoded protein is CSVHGGADYEQYF.

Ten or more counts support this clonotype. Here the CDR3 reads CSARDFRTTQETQYF. In DNA, the CDR3 is TGCAGTGCTAGAGATTTTAGGACTACTCAAGAGACCCAGTACTTC. The chain has TRBV20-1 and TRBJ2-5; D may be TRBD2 (6 bases). V was clipped by 0 bases and J by 2 bases, with 13 bases between them. The germline gives CDR1 DFQATT, CDR2 SNEGSKA (reference sequence). There are 15 residues in the CDR3.

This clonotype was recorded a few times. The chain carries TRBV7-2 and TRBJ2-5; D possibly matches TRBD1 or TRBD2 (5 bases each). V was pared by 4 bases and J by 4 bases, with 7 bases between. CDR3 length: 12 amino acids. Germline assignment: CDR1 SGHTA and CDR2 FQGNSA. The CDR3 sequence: CASSWGSETQYF. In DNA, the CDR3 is TGTGCCAGCAGCTGGGGGTCAGAGACCCAGTACTTC.

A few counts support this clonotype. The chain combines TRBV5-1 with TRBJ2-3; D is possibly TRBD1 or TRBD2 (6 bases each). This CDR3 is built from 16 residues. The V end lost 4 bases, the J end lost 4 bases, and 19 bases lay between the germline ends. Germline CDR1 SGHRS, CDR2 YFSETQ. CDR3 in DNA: TGCGCCAGCAGCCCCGTAGGATCGGGGGCCGCAGATACGCAGTATTTT. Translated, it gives CASSPVGSGAADTQYF.

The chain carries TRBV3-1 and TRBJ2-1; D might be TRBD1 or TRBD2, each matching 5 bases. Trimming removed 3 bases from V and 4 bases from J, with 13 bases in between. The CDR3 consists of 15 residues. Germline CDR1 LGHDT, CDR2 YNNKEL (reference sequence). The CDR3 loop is CASSQGRNRYNEQFF. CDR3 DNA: TGTGCCAGCAGCCAGGGACGGAATCGGTACAATGAGCAGTTCTTC.

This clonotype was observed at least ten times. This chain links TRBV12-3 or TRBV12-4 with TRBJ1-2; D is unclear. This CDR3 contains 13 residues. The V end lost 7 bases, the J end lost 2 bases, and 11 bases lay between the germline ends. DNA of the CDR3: TGTGCCAGCACACGGTTTTCCAACTATGGCTACACCTTC. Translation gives CASTRFSNYGYTF.

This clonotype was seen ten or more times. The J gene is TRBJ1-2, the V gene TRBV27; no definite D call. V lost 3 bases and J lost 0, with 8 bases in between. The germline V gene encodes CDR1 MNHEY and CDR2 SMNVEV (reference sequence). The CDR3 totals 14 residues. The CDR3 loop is CASSLRQSNYGYTF. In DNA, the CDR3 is TGTGCCAGCAGTTTGCGGCAGTCTAACTATGGCTACACCTTC.

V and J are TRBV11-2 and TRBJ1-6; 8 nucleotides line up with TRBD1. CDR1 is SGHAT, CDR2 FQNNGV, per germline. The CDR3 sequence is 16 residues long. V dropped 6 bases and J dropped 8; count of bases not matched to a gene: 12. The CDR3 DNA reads TGTGCCAGCAGGGGGACCGTGGACAGGGCTGATTCACCCCTCCACTTT. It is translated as CASRGTVDRADSPLHF. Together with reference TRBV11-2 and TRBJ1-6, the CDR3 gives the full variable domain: EAGVAQSPRYKIIEKRQSVAFWCNPISGHATLYWYQQILGQGPKLLIQFQNNGVVDDSQLPKDRFSAERLKGVDSTLKIQPAKLEDSAVYLCASRGTVDRADSPLHFGNGTRLTVT.

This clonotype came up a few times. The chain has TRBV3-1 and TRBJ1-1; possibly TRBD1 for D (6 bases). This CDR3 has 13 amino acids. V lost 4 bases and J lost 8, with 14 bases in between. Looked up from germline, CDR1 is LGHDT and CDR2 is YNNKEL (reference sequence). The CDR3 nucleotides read TGTGCCAGCAGCCGGCAGTTCGGGACAGAAGCTTTCTTT. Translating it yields CASSRQFGTEAFF.

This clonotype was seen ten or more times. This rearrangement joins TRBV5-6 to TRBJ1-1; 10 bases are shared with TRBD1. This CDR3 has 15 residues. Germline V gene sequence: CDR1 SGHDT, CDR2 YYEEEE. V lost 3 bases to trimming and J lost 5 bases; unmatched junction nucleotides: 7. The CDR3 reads CASSWGQGKVTEAFF. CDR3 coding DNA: TGTGCCAGCAGCTGGGGACAGGGGAAGGTTACTGAAGCTTTCTTT.